One and the same sample provided the 18 T cell receptor beta chains below, sequenced in a study of blood T cells in healthy people across ages. Combining a sample-barcoded 5' primer with a J-beta primer mix, a second PCR ran for roughly 7 to 12 cycles. TCRdb re-derived calls from the 5' RACE reads in MiXCR, one entry per CDR3 protein. This table holds 650,000 to 900,000 distinct CDR3 sequences, around 62% found once. The material sequenced was blood. These receptors came from a man aged 25 to 40 in good health.

This clonotype showed up just once. This chain connects TRBV10-3 to TRBJ2-1; TRBD2 agrees at 8 bases. Germline V lookup: CDR1 ENHRY, CDR2 SYGVKD. The CDR3 has 14 residues. Trimming removed 6 bases from V and 5 bases from J; junction bases left unmatched: 6. The CDR3 loop is CAIRTAGENNEQFF. Here the CDR3 DNA reads TGTGCCATCAGGACAGCGGGGGAGAACAATGAGCAGTTCTTC.

The gene calls are TRBV20-1 and TRBJ2-3, with D maybe TRBD1 (5 bases). V was clipped by 4 bases and J by 1 base, with 15 bases between them. The germline gives CDR1 DFQATT, CDR2 SNEGSKA (reference sequence). This CDR3 region has 15 residues. The CDR3 protein is CSATFREWGTDTQYF. CDR3 DNA: TGCAGTGCTACTTTCAGGGAATGGGGCACAGATACGCAGTATTTT.

This chain connects TRBV25-1 to TRBJ2-1; 10 nucleotides agree with TRBD1. This CDR3 spans 13 amino acids. Germline V gene sequence: CDR1 MGHDK, CDR2 SYGVNS. V gave up 10 bases and J gave up 7 bases; unmatched junction bases: 7. The CDR3 region is CATADRGRNEQFF. CDR3 nucleotide sequence: TGTGCCACCGCGGACAGGGGGAGGAATGAGCAGTTCTTC.

The table lists this clonotype with a few counts. The rearrangement links TRBV12-3 or TRBV12-4 to TRBJ2-4; TRBD1 agrees at 8 bases. Matching the DNA end better, TRBJ2-7 makes the J call doubtful. The CDR3 sequence is 15 residues long. CDR3 DNA sequence: TGTGCCAGCAGTAAGGGACAGGAACGTCGGGACGAGCAGTACTTC. It codes for CASSKGQERRDEQYF.

This chain links TRBV15 with TRBJ2-1; 8 positions agree with TRBD1. Looked up from germline, CDR1 is LNHNV and CDR2 is YYDKDF (reference sequence). The CDR3 has 15 amino acids. V dropped 5 bases and J dropped 3; count of bases not matched to a gene: 6. CDR3 loop: CATSGDRTIYNEQFF. The CDR3 DNA reads as TGTGCCACCAGCGGGGACAGGACAATCTACAATGAGCAGTTCTTC.

This clonotype occurred a few times. The chain has TRBV5-6 and TRBJ2-7; tentative D call: TRBD2 (5 bases). Trimming stripped 3 bases from V and 0 bases from J, with 16 bases between. From germline, CDR1 is SGHDT and CDR2 YYEEEE. The CDR3 loop spans 16 amino acids. CDR3 nucleotide sequence: TGTGCCAGCAGCTCTACTAGACGGATTCACTCCTACGAGCAGTACTTC. Translated, it gives CASSSTRRIHSYEQYF. The full variable domain, its missing parts supplied by reference TRBV5-6 and TRBJ2-7, is DAGVTQSPTHLIKTRGQQVTLRCSPKSGHDTVSWYQQALGQGPQFIFQYYEEEERQRGNFPDRFSGHQFPNYSSELNVNALLLGDSALYLCASSSTRRIHSYEQYFGPGTRLTVT.

V is TRBV12-3 or TRBV12-4 and J is TRBJ2-7; D tentatively fits TRBD1 or TRBD2 (5 bases each). This CDR3 is built from 13 residues. Trimming pared 2 bases from V and 3 bases from J, leaving 8 bases between. The CDR3 bases are TGTGCCAGCAGTTTATCGGGGCTCTACGAGCAGTACTTC. This gives the protein CASSLSGLYEQYF.

The sample holds one count of this clonotype. This chain links TRBV28 with TRBJ2-3; a possible D gene is TRBD2 (6 bases). Germline values: CDR1 MDHEN, CDR2 SYDVKM. The CDR3 extends over 14 amino acids. The V end was cut by 2 bases, the J end by 4 bases, with 10 bases between. Here the CDR3 DNA reads TGTGCCAGCAGTTTAGCGGGGACCTCAGATACGCAGTATTTT. Its protein product is CASSLAGTSDTQYF.

This clonotype was counted between two and nine times. The rearrangement joins TRBV28 to TRBJ2-1; TRBD1 agrees at 11 bases. V lost 3 bases, J lost 0 bases, and 7 bases stayed unmatched. Germline V gene data show CDR1 as MDHEN and CDR2 as SYDVKM. The CDR3 is 18 residues long. The CDR3 nucleotides are TGTGCCAGCAGTTTCCCCATGGGGACAGGGGGCTCCTACAATGAGCAGTTCTTC. It codes for CASSFPMGTGGSYNEQFF.

This clonotype was picked up a small number of times. This chain connects TRBV6-5 to TRBJ2-7, with a possible D match to TRBD2 (6 bases). Germline V gives CDR1 MNHEY, CDR2 SVGAGI. The CDR3 totals 17 residues. Trimming removed 0 bases at V and 0 bases at J, with 15 bases between. CDR3 in amino acids: CASSYSVGTQSSYEQYF. CDR3 DNA: TGTGCCAGCAGTTACTCGGTAGGGACTCAAAGCTCCTACGAGCAGTACTTC.

The J gene is TRBJ2-7, the V gene TRBV7-2, with D perhaps being TRBD1 or TRBD2 (6 bases each). The CDR3 totals 14 residues. The V gene's germline CDR1 is SGHTA and CDR2 FQGNSA. V was pared by 5 bases and J by 10 bases, with 21 bases between. The CDR3 DNA follows: TGTGCCAGCAGCCCCCCCAGGGGCGGGACGTATCAGTACTTC. Its translation: CASSPPRGGTYQYF.

Here the CDR3 DNA reads TGTGCCAGCAGCCTAGGGGGGACAGGGACTAACTATGGCTACACCTTC. This translates into CASSLGGTGTNYGYTF. The gene calls are TRBV7-2 and TRBJ1-2, with 9 bases that match TRBD1. Germline V gives CDR1 SGHTA, CDR2 FQGNSA. V shed 5 bases and J 0 bases; nucleotides not matched to a gene: 7. This CDR3 is 16 amino acids long.

V is TRBV10-3 and J is TRBJ2-5; D not resolved. Trimming removed 10 bases from V and 2 bases from J, with 20 bases in between. This CDR3 has 15 amino acids. CDR1 and CDR2 from the germline V gene are ENHRY and SYGVKD. CDR3 bases: TGTGCCAGCTCCCTGGACGATGCGGTACAAGAGACCCAGTACTTC. Residues: CASSLDDAVQETQYF.

The V and J genes are TRBV14 and TRBJ2-3; possible D gene TRBD1, 6 bases. Germline V gene sequence: CDR1 SGHDN, CDR2 FVKESK. The V end was cut by 4 bases, the J end by 8 bases, with 16 bases between. CDR3 length: 14 amino acids. The CDR3 reads CASSRDNRVGTQYF. CDR3 nucleotides: TGTGCCAGCAGCCGAGACAACAGGGTTGGTACGCAGTATTTT. Drawing the rest from reference TRBV14 and TRBJ2-3, the complete variable domain is EAGVTQFPSHSVIEKGQTVTLRCDPISGHDNLYWYRRVMGKEIKFLLHFVKESKQDESGMPNNRFLAERTGGTYSTLKVQPAELEDSGVYFCASSRDNRVGTQYFGPGTRLTVL.

This chain links TRBV7-9 with TRBJ2-1; no clear D. The CDR3 spans 11 residues. CDR1 and CDR2 from the germline V gene are SEHNR and FQNEAQ (reference sequence). V was shortened by 7 bases and J by 15 bases, with 16 bases between the two germline ends. In DNA, the CDR3 is TGTGCCAGCACCCCCTCCCGGGTCCTGTTCTTC. It encodes CASTPSRVLFF.

The genes are TRBV3-1 and TRBJ2-7; 7 bases map to TRBD1. CDR3 length: 14 residues. The germline gives CDR1 LGHDT, CDR2 YNNKEL (reference sequence). J lost 0 bases, V lost 3 bases, and 2 bases had no gene match. The CDR3 is CASSHNRGSYEQYF. CDR3 in DNA: TGTGCCAGCAGCCACAACAGGGGCTCCTACGAGCAGTACTTC.

This chain connects TRBV20-1 to TRBJ2-4, with 9 bases aligning to TRBD1. The J call may be in error: the DNA end matches TRBJ2-7 better. Per the germline V gene, CDR1 is DFQATT and CDR2 is SNEGSKA (reference sequence). This CDR3 has 15 amino acids. CDR3 loop: CSARPGQGIAYEQYF. The CDR3, as DNA: TGCAGTGCTAGGCCGGGACAGGGTATCGCCTACGAGCAGTACTTC.

The V and J genes are TRBV6-5 and TRBJ2-3, with 12 bases that match TRBD2. The CDR3 covers 15 residues. Germline V lookup: CDR1 MNHEY, CDR2 SVGAGI. V trimming: 6 bases; J trimming: 5 bases; junction bases outside the gene matches: 6. The chain's CDR3 is CASRQLAGGKDTQYF. Here the CDR3 DNA reads TGTGCCAGCAGACAACTAGCGGGGGGAAAAGATACGCAGTATTTT.